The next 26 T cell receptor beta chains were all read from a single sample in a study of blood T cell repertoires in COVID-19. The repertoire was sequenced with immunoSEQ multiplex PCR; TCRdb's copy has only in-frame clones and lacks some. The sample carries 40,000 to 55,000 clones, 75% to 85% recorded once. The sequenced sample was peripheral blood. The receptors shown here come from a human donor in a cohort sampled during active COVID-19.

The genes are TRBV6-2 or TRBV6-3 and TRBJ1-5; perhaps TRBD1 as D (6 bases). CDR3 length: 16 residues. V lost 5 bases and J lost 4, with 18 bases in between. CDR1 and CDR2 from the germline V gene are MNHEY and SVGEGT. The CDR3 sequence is CASSDPRGQVNQPQHF. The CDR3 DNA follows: TGTGCCAGCAGTGACCCCAGGGGCCAAGTTAATCAGCCCCAGCATTTT.

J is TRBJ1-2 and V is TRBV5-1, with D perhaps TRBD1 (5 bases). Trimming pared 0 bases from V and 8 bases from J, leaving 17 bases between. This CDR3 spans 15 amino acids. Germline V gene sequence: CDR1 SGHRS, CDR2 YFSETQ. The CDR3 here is CASSLGGTGGEGYTF. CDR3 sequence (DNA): TGCGCCAGCAGCTTGGGTGGCACGGGGGGAGAGGGCTACACCTTC.

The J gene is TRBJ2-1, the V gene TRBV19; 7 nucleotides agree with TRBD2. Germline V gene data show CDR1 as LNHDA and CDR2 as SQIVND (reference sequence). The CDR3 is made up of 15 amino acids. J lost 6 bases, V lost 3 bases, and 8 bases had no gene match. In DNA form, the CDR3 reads TGTGCCAGTAGTATTGGAGGGTGGGAGGGCAATGAGCAGTTCTTC. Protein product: CASSIGGWEGNEQFF.

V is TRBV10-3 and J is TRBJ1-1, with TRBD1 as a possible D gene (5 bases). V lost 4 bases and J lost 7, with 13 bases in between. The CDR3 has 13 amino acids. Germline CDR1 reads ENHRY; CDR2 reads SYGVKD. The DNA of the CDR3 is TGTGCCATCAGTGCGGGCAGGGCAGGTGAAGCTTTCTTT. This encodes CAISAGRAGEAFF.

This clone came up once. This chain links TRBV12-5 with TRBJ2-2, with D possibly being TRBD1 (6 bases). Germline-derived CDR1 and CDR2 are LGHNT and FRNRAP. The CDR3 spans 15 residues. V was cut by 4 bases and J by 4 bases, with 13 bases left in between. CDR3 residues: CASGSGGGSTGELFF. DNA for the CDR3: TGTGCTAGTGGTTCCGGTGGGGGCAGCACCGGGGAGCTGTTTTTT. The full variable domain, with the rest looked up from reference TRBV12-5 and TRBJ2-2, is DARVTQTPRHKVTEMGQEVTMRCQPILGHNTVFWYRQTMMQGLELLAYFRNRAPLDDSGMPKDRFSAEMPDATLATLKIQPSEPRDSAVYFCASGSGGGSTGELFFGEGSRLTVL.

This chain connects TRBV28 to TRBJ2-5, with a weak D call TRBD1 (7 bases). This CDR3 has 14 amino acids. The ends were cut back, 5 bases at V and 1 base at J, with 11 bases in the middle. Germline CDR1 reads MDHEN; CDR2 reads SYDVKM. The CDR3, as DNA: TGTGCCAGCAGTCCAGGGGGGAGCCAAGAGACCCAGTACTTC. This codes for CASSPGGSQETQYF.

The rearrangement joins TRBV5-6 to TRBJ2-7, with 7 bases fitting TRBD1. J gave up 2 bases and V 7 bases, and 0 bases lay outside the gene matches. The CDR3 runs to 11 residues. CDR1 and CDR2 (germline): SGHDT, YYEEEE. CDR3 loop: CASGTAYEQYF. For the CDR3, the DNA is TGTGCCAGCGGGACAGCCTACGAGCAGTACTTC.

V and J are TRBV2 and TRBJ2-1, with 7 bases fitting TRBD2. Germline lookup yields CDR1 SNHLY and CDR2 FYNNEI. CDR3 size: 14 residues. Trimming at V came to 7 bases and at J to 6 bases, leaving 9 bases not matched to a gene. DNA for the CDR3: TGTGCCAGCAAGGCCCTAGCGGAGGTCAATGAGCAGTTCTTC. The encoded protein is CASKALAEVNEQFF. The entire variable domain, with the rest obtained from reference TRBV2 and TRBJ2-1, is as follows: EPEVTQTPSHQVTQMGQEVILRCVPISNHLYFYWYRQILGQKVEFLVSFYNNEISEKSEIFDDQFSVERPDGSNFTLKIRSTKLEDSAMYFCASKALAEVNEQFFGPGTRLTVL.

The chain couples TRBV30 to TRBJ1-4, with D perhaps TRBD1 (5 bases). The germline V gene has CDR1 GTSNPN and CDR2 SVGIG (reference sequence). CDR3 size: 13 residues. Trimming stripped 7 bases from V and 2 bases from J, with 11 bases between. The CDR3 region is CAFRDVTNEKLFF. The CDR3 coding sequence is TGTGCCTTCAGGGATGTGACTAATGAAAAACTGTTTTTT.

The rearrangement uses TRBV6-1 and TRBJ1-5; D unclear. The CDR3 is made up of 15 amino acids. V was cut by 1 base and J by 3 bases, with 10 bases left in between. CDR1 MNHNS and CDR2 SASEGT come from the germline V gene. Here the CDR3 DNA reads TGTGCCAGCAGTGAAGAGCCCCCGAACAATCAGCCCCAGCATTTT. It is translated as CASSEEPPNNQPQHF.

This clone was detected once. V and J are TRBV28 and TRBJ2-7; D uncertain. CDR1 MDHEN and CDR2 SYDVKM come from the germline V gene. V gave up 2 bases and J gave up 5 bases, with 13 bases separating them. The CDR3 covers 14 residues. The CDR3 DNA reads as TGTGCCAGCAGTTTAACCCAGTTTCCCCACGAGCAGTACTTC. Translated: CASSLTQFPHEQYF.

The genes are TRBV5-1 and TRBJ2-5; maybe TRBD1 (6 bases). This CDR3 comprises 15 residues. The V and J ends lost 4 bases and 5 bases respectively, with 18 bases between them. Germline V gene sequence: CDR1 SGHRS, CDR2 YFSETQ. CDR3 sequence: CASSGHTGRWETQYF. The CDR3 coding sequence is TGCGCCAGCAGCGGGCATACAGGGCGTTGGGAGACCCAGTACTTC. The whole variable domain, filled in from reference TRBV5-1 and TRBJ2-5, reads KAGVTQTPRYLIKTRGQQVTLSCSPISGHRSVSWYQQTPGQGLQFLFEYFSETQRNKGNFPGRFSGRQFSNSRSEMNVSTLELGDSALYLCASSGHTGRWETQYFGPGTRLLVL.

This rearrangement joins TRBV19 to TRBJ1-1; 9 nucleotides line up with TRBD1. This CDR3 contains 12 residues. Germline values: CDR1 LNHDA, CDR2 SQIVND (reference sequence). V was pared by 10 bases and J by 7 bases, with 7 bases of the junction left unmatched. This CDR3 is CATPGQGNEAFF. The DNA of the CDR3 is TGTGCCACCCCGGGACAGGGAAATGAAGCTTTCTTT.

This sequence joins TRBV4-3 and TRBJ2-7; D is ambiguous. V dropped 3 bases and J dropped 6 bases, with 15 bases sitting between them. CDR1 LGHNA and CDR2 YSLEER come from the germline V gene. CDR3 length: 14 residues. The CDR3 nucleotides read TGCGCCAGCAGCCAGAACCATGGAGTGGGCGAGCAGTACTTC. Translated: CASSQNHGVGEQYF.

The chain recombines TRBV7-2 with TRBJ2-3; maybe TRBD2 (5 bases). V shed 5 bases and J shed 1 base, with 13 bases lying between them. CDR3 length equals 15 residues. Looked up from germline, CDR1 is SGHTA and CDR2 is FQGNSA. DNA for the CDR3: TGTGCCAGCAGCCCTTTACCAGCGGGCACAGATACGCAGTATTTT. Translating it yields CASSPLPAGTDTQYF.

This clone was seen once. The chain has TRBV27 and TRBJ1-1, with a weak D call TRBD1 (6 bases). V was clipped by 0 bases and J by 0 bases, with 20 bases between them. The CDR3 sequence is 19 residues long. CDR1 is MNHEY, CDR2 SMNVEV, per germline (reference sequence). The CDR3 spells CASSLSGRQVGSMNTEAFF. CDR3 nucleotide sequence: TGTGCCAGCAGTTTATCGGGGAGACAGGTTGGGTCGATGAACACTGAAGCTTTCTTT.

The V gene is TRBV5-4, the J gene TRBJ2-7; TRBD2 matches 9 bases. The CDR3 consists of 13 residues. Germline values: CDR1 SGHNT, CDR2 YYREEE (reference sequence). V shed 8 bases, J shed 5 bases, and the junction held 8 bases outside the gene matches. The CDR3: CASRAGGTDEQYF. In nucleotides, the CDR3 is TGTGCCAGTCGAGCGGGAGGAACCGACGAGCAGTACTTC.

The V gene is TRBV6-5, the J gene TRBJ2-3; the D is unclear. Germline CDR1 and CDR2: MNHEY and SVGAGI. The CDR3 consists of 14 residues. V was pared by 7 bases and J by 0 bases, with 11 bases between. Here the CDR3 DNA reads TGTGCCAGCACCCTCAGTAGCAGCACAGATACGCAGTATTTT. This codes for CASTLSSSTDTQYF.

This CDR3 reads CASSLREVGAYEQYF. The CDR3 DNA is TGTGCCAGCAGCCTAAGGGAGGTGGGGGCCTACGAGCAGTACTTC. This chain uses TRBV27 with TRBJ2-7; TRBD2 might be the D (6 bases). Germline lookup yields CDR1 MNHEY and CDR2 SMNVEV (reference sequence). This CDR3 has 15 amino acids. V was cut by 6 bases and J by 2 bases, with 17 bases left in between.

The CDR3 reads CASSINPETGRDTEAFF. The CDR3 coding sequence is TGTGCCAGTAGTATCAACCCCGAGACAGGGCGGGACACTGAAGCTTTCTTT. The chain couples TRBV19 to TRBJ1-1, with TRBD1 matching 7 bases. The trim removed 3 bases at V and 3 bases at J, leaving 13 bases unmatched. Germline loops: CDR1 LNHDA, CDR2 SQIVND (reference sequence). The CDR3 has 17 amino acids.

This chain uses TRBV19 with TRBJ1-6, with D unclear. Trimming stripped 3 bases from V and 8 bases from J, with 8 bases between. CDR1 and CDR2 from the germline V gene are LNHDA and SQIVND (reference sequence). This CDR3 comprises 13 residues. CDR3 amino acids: CASSINLDSPLHF. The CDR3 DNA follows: TGTGCCAGTAGTATCAACTTGGATTCACCCCTCCACTTT.

The DNA of the CDR3 is TGTGCCAGCACCCCCCGGGACAGGGGGTCCTACGAGCAGTACTTC. It specifies CASTPRDRGSYEQYF. The V and J genes are TRBV11-3 and TRBJ2-7; TRBD1 aligns across 11 bases. The CDR3 consists of 15 residues. CDR1 is SGHNT, CDR2 YENEEA, per germline. J gave up 1 base and V 7 bases, and 6 bases lay outside the gene matches.

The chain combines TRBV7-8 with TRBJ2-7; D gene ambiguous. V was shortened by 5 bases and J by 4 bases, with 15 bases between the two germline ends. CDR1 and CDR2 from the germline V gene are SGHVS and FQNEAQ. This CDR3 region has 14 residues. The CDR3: CASSLRKSAYEQYF. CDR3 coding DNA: TGTGCCAGCAGCCTAAGAAAAAGCGCGTACGAGCAGTACTTC. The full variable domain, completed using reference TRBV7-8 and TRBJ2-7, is GAGVSQSPRYKVAKRGQDVALRCDPISGHVSLFWYQQALGQGPEFLTYFQNEAQLDKSGLPSDRFFAERPEGSVSTLKIQRTQQEDSAVYLCASSLRKSAYEQYFGPGTRLTVT.

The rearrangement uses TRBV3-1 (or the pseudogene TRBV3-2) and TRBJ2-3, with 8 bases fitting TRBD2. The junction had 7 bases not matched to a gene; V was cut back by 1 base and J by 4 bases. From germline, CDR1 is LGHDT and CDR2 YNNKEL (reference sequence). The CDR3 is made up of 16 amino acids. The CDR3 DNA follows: TGTGCCAGCAGCCAAGGGGCGGGAGGAACGGCAGATACGCAGTATTTT. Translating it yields CASSQGAGGTADTQYF.

The CDR3 protein is CASRAAGGSQETQYF. CDR3 in DNA: TGCGCCAGCAGAGCCGCGGGGGGGAGTCAAGAGACCCAGTACTTC. The rearrangement links TRBV5-1 to TRBJ2-5; 9 nucleotides align to TRBD2. The CDR3 covers 15 residues. Germline V lookup: CDR1 SGHRS, CDR2 YFSETQ. V lost 5 bases and J lost 2; bases outside the gene matches: 7.

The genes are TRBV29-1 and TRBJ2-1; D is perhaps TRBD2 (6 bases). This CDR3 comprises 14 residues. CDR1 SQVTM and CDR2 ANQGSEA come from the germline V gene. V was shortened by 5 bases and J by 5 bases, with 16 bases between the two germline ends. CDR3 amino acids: CSVSPYSGNNEQFF. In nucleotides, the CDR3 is TGCAGCGTTTCCCCCTATAGCGGAAACAATGAGCAGTTCTTC.